The sequence of this T cell receptor beta chain was determined in a study of graft-versus-host responses after intestinal transplantation (TCRdb year 2021). Background on the whole study: The transplants that recipients got were multivisceral, liver-intestinal, or isolated intestinal. Anti-thymocyte globulin induction was given to all recipients, followed by maintenance tacrolimus and steroids for 2 to 3 years. After intestinal transplantation, graft-versus-host and host-versus-graft alloreactive T cell clones in the graft, circulation and bone marrow were tracked using bulk TCR-beta CDR3 sequencing. Alloreactive clones were identified by sequencing pre-transplant mixed lymphocyte reaction products and comparing these products with unstimulated pre-transplant donor and recipient T cells. The cohort enrolled 20 to 30 intestinal transplant recipients including one retransplant, and a few patients lacking pretransplant specimens were excluded. Donor T cell macrochimerism was defined as a peak of at least 4% donor T cells among recipient peripheral blood mononuclear cells. Rather than going through the commercial service, samples from a few later patients were sequenced in-house on an Illumina MiSeq and processed with MiXCR.

The investigation overall reported the following: Patients with donor T cell macrochimerism had high GvH to HvG T cell clonal ratios in their allografts. The conclusions were limited by the relatively low number and heterogeneity of the intestinal transplant patients. GvH clones were found in recipient bone marrow, and some of the GvH clones appeared earlier in ileal mucosa or blood, which is consistent with an intestinal mucosal origin. Peak levels of circulating GvH clones were associated with declines in HvG clones early after transplant.

As concerns this clone: Its cognate antigen has yet to be identified. No much larger clone is present one base from it, and per-base qualities are unavailable.

In the first month after transplant, blood samples were collected up to 4 times, and after that at least monthly when available. The library relied on the immunoSEQ multiplex PCR assay. High-throughput TCR-beta CDR3 sequencing of genomic DNA from most patients was performed by Adaptive Biotechnologies. The original pipeline was this. TCR sequencing data were retrieved from Adaptive's ImmunoSEQ software for 15 to 20 patients, whereas a few other patients were processed with MiXCR and VDJtools. CDR3 nucleotide sequences shared between donor and recipient were removed because the origin of such sequences could not be assigned. To count as alloreactive, a clone needed at least 2-fold expansion over unstimulated cells and a minimum CFSE-low frequency of 0.002% (template counts) or 0.001% (read counts). Clones detected in sequenced pre-transplant spleen, lymph node, or MLR CFSE-low populations of the donor or recipient were defined as mappable. Cumulative frequency of alloreactive clones was calculated as a percentage of all sequences weighted by copy number. TCRdb re-hosts the immuneACCESS table, in-frame sequences only. Its copies lack some clones; in the studies checked, an unresolved V gene accounts for under half of them, and the cause for the rest is not known. V, J and clone size were drawn from that table, and D and trimming were deduced from the DNA. The table for this sample lists roughly 60,000 clones; 90% to 95% of them were counted only once. Approximately 2.9% of the sample goes to the ten largest clones.

V lost 3 bases and J lost 6 bases, and the count of bases not matched to a germline gene is 7. Its CDR3 holds 15 amino acids, cysteine through phenylalanine. Only the CDR3 portion is preserved as DNA: 45 bases, with reading frame beginning at the first base. CDR1 MNHNS and CDR2 SASEGT were looked up in the germline V gene. The source of this sequence is a human patient who received an intestinal transplant, so some T cells may come from the graft donor. This receptor chain uses TRBV6-1 and TRBJ1-4; 7 nucleotides in the junction match TRBD1. The source was PBMCs, collected roughly 120 days after intestinal transplantation. The CDR3 here reads CASSDPGQPDEKLFF. The DNA is as follows: TGTGCCAGCAGTGATCCGGGACAGCCGGATGAAAAACTGTTTTTT.